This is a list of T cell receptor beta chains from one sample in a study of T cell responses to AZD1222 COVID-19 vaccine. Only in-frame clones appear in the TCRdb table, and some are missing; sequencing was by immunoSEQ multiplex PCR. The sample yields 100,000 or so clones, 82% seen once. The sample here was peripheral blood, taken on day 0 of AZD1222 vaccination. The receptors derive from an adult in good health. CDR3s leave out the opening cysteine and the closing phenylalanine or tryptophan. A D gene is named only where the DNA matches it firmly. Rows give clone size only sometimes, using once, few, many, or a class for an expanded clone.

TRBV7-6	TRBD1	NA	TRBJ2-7	ASSLGSRDRGYEQY
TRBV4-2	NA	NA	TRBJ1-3	ASSKRGGKSGNTIY
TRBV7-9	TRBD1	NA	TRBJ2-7	ASSQIQQGAQY
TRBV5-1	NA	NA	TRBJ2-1	ASSGGAYLDEQF
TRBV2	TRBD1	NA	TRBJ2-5	ASSRDRPETQY
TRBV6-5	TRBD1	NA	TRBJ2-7	ASSSRDRSYEQY
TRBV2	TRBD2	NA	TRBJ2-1	ASSAIAGKQF
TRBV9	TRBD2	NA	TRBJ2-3	ASRRTSGAGDTQY
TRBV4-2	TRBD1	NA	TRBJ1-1	ASSPAQGDGAF
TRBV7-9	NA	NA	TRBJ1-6	ASSFSTANSPLH
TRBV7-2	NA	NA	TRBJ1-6	AILPGSSYNSPLH
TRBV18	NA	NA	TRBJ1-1	ASSPLRHLEAF
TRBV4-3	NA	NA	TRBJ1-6	ASSQEFRVLNSPLH
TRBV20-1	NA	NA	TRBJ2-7	SASFLKLGGAYYEQY
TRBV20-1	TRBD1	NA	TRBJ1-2	SASLHREAGTGGLSYT
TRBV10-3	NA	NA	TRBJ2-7	ASTETGSSYEQY
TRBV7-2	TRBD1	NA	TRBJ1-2	ASSSRQGARGYT
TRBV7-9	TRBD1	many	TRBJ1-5	ASSGGQGGPQH
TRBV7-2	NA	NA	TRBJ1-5	ASSLWRGNQPQH
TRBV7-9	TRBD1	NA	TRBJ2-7	ASSPSGQGAGEQY
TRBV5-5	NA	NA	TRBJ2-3	ASSLGGGADTQY
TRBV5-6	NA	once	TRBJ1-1	ASSSNTEAF
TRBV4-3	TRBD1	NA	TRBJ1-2	ASSRQRQGNYGYT
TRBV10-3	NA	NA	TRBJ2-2	AISALVLNRTGELF
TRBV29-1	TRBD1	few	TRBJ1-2	SGTDRGGYGYT
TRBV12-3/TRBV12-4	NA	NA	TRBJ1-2	ASSPPTNYGYT
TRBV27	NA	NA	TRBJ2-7	ASSLTQTYEQY
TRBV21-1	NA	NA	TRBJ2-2	PNNLEGTPEELF
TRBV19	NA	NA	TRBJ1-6	ASSRGSSYNSPLH
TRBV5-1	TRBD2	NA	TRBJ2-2	ASSPGLAGGELF
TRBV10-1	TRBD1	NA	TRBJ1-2	ASSESRDRDSYGYT
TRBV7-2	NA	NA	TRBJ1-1	ASSLNSGRSEAF
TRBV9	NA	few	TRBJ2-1	ASSPPGRKENNEQF
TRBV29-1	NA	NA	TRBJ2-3	SVEWGGADTQY
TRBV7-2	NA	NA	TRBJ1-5	ASSPIGGAESQPQH
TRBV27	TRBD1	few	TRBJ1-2	ASSVRGPYGYT
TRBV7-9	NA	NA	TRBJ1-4	ASSSPVGRAELF
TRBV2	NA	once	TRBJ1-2	AKQGGTINVNYGYT
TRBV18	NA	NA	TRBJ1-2	ASSPPSARDLGYT
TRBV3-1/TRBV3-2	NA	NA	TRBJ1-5	ASSRTRGDQPQH
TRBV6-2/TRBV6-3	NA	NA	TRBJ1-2	ASSGQPVKGYT
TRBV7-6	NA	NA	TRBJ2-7	ASSLAQKSYEQC
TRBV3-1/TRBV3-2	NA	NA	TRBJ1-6	ASSQGVTGFPGKNSPLH
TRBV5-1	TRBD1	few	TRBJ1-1	ASSSGQGRAEAF
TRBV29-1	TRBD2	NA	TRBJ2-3	SVVALAGATDTQY
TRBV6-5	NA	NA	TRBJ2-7	ASSPGTTSYEQY
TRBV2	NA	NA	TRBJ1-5	ASRDRGGESQPQH